The 14 T cell receptor beta chains below all came from one sample that was sequenced in a study of T-cell memory formation after mild COVID-19. In TCRdb, the 5' RACE reads were re-called with MiXCR into one record per CDR3 protein. The sample consists of approximately 410,000 distinct CDR3 sequences, about a quarter of them appearing once. The sequenced sample was PBMCs or a T cell subset sorted from them (not recorded which). These receptors came from an adult woman who had mild COVID-19 (a few samples of this study predate the infection). Cell type and time point are not known.

The chain carries TRBV11-3 and TRBJ2-1; 9 nucleotides agree with TRBD1. CDR3 length: 15 residues. In germline, CDR1 is SGHNT, CDR2 YENEEA. Trimming took 4 bases from V and 7 from J; bases not matched to a gene: 8. The CDR3 region is CASSSPGQGTNEQFF. CDR3 sequence (DNA): TGTGCCAGCAGCTCCCCGGGACAGGGTACAAATGAGCAGTTCTTC.

The table lists this clonotype with many counts. This sequence joins TRBV4-3 and TRBJ2-1; maybe TRBD2 (6 bases). The CDR3 contains 17 residues. Germline CDR1 LGHNA, CDR2 YSLEER. V lost 4 bases and J 3 bases, leaving 19 bases between the germline ends. CDR3 region: CASSLPPMGGNYNEQFF. CDR3 coding DNA: TGCGCCAGCAGCCTCCCCCCGATGGGGGGAAACTACAATGAGCAGTTCTTC.

This clonotype was counted a few times. The rearrangement uses TRBV4-2 and TRBJ1-4; unclear D gene. V was pared by 5 bases and J by 2 bases, with 12 bases between. Germline V CDR1 and CDR2: LGHNA, YNFKEQ. The CDR3 loop spans 15 amino acids. The CDR3: CASSGQMGTNEKLFF. The CDR3 nucleotides are TGTGCCAGCAGCGGCCAGATGGGGACTAATGAAAAACTGTTTTTT.

The V gene is TRBV6-6, the J gene TRBJ1-1; no definite D call. V was cut by 2 bases and J by 5 bases, with 6 bases left in between. Germline CDR1 reads MNHNY; CDR2 reads SVGAGI (reference sequence). CDR3 size: 12 residues. The CDR3: CASSYVSTEAFF. In DNA form, the CDR3 reads TGTGCCAGCAGTTACGTGTCAACTGAAGCTTTCTTT.

This clonotype was counted once. The rearrangement links TRBV11-2 to TRBJ2-4; D is uncertain. The CDR3 totals 12 residues. Trimming left V 5 bases short and J 7 bases short, with 9 bases between. Germline assignment: CDR1 SGHAT and CDR2 FQNNGV. The CDR3 region has the DNA TGTGCCAGCAGCACGACCTCGAACATTCAGTACTTC. Protein product: CASSTTSNIQYF.

This clonotype was observed a handful of times. This chain uses TRBV5-5 with TRBJ2-3, with a weak D call TRBD2 (5 bases). Germline V gene sequence: CDR1 SGHKS, CDR2 YYEKEE (reference sequence). The CDR3 has 16 amino acids. Deletions cut 2 bases from V and 2 bases from J, with 15 bases between. This CDR3 is CASSFEGFVITDTQYF. The CDR3, as DNA: TGTGCCAGCAGCTTTGAGGGATTCGTGATCACAGATACGCAGTATTTT.

The sample holds one count of this clonotype. V and J are TRBV20-1 and TRBJ2-5; 7 nucleotides align to TRBD2. CDR3 length: 17 amino acids. The trim removed 1 base at V and 6 bases at J, leaving 17 bases unmatched. Germline assignment: CDR1 DFQATT and CDR2 SNEGSKA (reference sequence). For the CDR3, the DNA is TGCAGTGCTAGAGCCGGTTCCGGGACTACCCTGATGAAGACCCAGTACTTC. Encoded protein: CSARAGSGTTLMKTQYF.

This clonotype was seen more than once but under ten times. The rearrangement uses TRBV6-5 and TRBJ1-2, with D maybe TRBD1 (5 bases). The CDR3 runs to 15 residues. The V gene's germline CDR1 is MNHEY and CDR2 SVGAGI. V shed 6 bases and J shed 6 bases, with 20 bases lying between them. The CDR3 DNA reads as TGTGCCAGCAGCCCAGCGGGGGGAGAGAGGAATGGCTACACCTTC. Its protein product is CASSPAGGERNGYTF.

This clonotype was recorded a few times. The rearrangement uses TRBV7-3 and TRBJ2-1, with 10 positions matching TRBD2. This CDR3 contains 16 residues. The germline gives CDR1 SGHTA, CDR2 FQGTGA. V was clipped by 4 bases and J by 1 base; unmatched bases: 4. This chain's CDR3 is CASSYIAGGSYNEQFF. As DNA, the CDR3 is TGTGCCAGCAGCTATATAGCGGGAGGTTCCTACAATGAGCAGTTCTTC.

This clonotype has just a few counts. The V gene is TRBV5-1, the J gene TRBJ2-1; 15 nucleotides match TRBD2. Germline V gives CDR1 SGHRS, CDR2 YFSETQ. J was trimmed by 9 bases and V by 0 bases; bases with no gene match: 7. This CDR3 comprises 17 residues. CDR3 coding DNA: TGCGCCAGCAGCTTGGCCGGACTAGCGGGAGGGAATAGTGAGCAGTTCTTC. It is translated as CASSLAGLAGGNSEQFF.

The rearrangement uses TRBV20-1 and TRBJ2-7; 10 nucleotides match TRBD2. Germline lookup yields CDR1 DFQATT and CDR2 SNEGSKA (reference sequence). V was clipped by 3 bases and J by 3 bases; unmatched bases: 11. The CDR3 covers 16 residues. As DNA, the CDR3 is TGCAGTGCTAGTAATCCCTGGACTAGCGGATTCTACGAGCAGTACTTC. Translated, it gives CSASNPWTSGFYEQYF.

This sequence joins TRBV7-9 and TRBJ2-7; tentative D call: TRBD1 (6 bases). Germline CDR1 SEHNR, CDR2 FQNEAQ (reference sequence). The CDR3 is 13 residues long. Trimming removed 7 bases from V and 2 bases from J, with 12 bases in between. The CDR3 loop reads CASTTQGTYEQYF. CDR3 sequence (DNA): TGTGCCAGCACGACACAGGGAACCTACGAGCAGTACTTC.

This clonotype was seen more than once but under ten times. This sequence joins TRBV9 and TRBJ2-5; D is possibly TRBD1 or TRBD2 (5 bases each). The CDR3 sequence is 15 residues long. V lost 0 bases, J lost 7 bases, and 16 bases lay in between. From germline, CDR1 is SGDLS and CDR2 YYNGEE. CDR3 bases: TGTGCCAGCAGCGTAGGTCTAGCAGGCCAGGGGACCCAGTACTTC. Translating it yields CASSVGLAGQGTQYF. Supplemented by reference TRBV9 and TRBJ2-5, the full variable domain reads DSGVTQTPKHLITATGQRVTLRCSPRSGDLSVYWYQQSLDQGLQFLIQYYNGEERAKGNILERFSAQQFPDLHSELNLSSLELGDSALYFCASSVGLAGQGTQYFGPGTRLLVL.

This clonotype was detected only a few times. This sequence joins TRBV14 and TRBJ2-5, with 7 bases fitting TRBD2. Per germline, CDR1 SGHDN and CDR2 FVKESK. This CDR3 has 16 amino acids. Losses at the gene ends were 1 base for V and 3 bases for J; bases not matched to a gene: 8. In DNA form, the CDR3 reads TGTGCCAGCAGCCAAGGCCTCATGGCGGGAGAAGAGACCCAGTACTTC. Translated: CASSQGLMAGEETQYF.